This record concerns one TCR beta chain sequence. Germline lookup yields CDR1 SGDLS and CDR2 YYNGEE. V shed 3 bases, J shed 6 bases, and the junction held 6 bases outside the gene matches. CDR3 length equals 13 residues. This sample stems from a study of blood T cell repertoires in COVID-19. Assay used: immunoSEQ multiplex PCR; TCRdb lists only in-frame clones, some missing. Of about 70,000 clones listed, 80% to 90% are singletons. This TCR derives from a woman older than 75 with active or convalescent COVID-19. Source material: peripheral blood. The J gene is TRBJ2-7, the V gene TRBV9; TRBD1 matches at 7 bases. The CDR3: CASSETGNSEQYF. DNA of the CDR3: TGTGCCAGCAGCGAGACAGGGAACTCCGAGCAGTACTTC.